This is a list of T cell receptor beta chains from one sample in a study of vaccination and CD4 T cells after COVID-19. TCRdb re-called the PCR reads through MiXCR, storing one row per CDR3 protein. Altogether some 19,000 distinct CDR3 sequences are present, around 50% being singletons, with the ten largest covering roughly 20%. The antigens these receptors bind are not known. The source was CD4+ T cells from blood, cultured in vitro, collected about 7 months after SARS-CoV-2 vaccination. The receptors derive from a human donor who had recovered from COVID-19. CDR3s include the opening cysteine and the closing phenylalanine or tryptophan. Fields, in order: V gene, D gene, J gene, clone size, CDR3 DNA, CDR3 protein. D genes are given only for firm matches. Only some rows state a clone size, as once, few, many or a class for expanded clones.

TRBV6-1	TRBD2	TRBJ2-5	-	TGTGCCAGCAGTGAAGGTGGGGGGGTAAAGACCCAGTACTTC	CASSEGGGVKTQYF
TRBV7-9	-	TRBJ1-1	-	TGTGCCAGCAGCCCCCCACGCAACACTGAAGCTTTCTTT	CASSPPRNTEAFF
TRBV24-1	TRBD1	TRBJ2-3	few	TGTGCCACCTACAGGGGGCACACAGATACGCAGTATTTT	CATYRGHTDTQYF
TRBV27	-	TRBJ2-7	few	TGTGCCAGCAGTTTATTATCAGGGTCGGACGAGCAGTACTTC	CASSLLSGSDEQYF
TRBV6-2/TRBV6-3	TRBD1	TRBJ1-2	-	TGTGCCAGCAGCCCGACCTTGACAGGGCGGTATGGCTACACCTTC	CASSPTLTGRYGYTF
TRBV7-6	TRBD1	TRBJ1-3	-	TGTGCCAGCAGCCTACAGGGGTGGGGAGGTGGAAACACCATATATTTT	CASSLQGWGGGNTIYF
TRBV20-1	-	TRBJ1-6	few	TGCAGTGCTAGGCAGTTCAATAATTCACCCCTCCACTTT	CSARQFNNSPLHF
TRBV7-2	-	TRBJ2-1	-	TGTGCCAGCAGCTTAGCAGCGGGCTCCTACAATGAGCAGTTCTTC	CASSLAAGSYNEQFF
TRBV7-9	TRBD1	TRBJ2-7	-	TGTGCCAGCAGCTTATCCCCAGACAGGGGGCATCACGAGCAGTACTTC	CASSLSPDRGHHEQYF
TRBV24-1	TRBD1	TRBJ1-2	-	TGTGCCACCTCCGACAGGGAACATGGCTACACCTTC	CATSDREHGYTF
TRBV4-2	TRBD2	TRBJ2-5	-	TGTGCCAGCAGCCAAGATCTGGGGAGGGTCGAGACCCAGTACTTC	CASSQDLGRVETQYF
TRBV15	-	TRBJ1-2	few	TGTGCCACCAGCAGAGATTTGGGAAGGCGGTCTAACTATGGCTACACCTTC	CATSRDLGRRSNYGYTF
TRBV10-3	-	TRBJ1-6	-	TGTGCCATCAGTGAGCCGCTGGGGGGAGTGGGGTCACCCCTCCACTTT	CAISEPLGGVGSPLHF
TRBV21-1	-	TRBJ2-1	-	TGTGCCAGCAGTCCCGACAGCAGCTCCTACAATGAGCAGTTCTTC	CASSPDSSSYNEQFF
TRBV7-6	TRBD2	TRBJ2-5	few	TGTGCCAGCAGCTTAGCACCTCGGGGGGGCAGGAGAGAGACCCAGTACTTC	CASSLAPRGGRRETQYF
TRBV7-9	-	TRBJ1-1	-	TGTGCCAGCAGCTTAAAGAGCACTGAAGCTTTCTTT	CASSLKSTEAFF
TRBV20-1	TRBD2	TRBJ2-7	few	TGCAGTGCCCATCGACTAGCGGATTACGAGCAGTACTTC	CSAHRLADYEQYF
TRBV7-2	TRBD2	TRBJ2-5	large	TGTGCCAGCAGAAGAGACCTAGCGGGAGGGGCCCAAGAGACCCAGTACTTC	CASRRDLAGGAQETQYF
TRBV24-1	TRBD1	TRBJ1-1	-	TGTGCCACCAGTGATGGGGACAGTGAAGCTTTCTTT	CATSDGDSEAFF
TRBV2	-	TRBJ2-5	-	TGTGCCAGCAGTGAAAGATCTTATCAAGAGACCCAGTACTTC	CASSERSYQETQYF
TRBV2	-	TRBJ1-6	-	TGTGCCAGCAGATCCTCAGGGGTGGGTAATTCACCCCTCCACTTT	CASRSSGVGNSPLHF
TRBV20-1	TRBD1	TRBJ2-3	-	TGCAGTGCGTGGGGACAGAGCACAGATACGCAGTATTTT	CSAWGQSTDTQYF
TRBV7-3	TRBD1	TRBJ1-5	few	TGTGCCAGCAGCCCCCAGGGGGCGAGCAATCAGCCCCAGCATTTT	CASSPQGASNQPQHF
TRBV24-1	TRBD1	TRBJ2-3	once	TGTGCCACCAGTGATTCTGAACAGGGGGCAAGGGATACGCAGTATTTT	CATSDSEQGARDTQYF
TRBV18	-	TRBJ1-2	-	TGTGCCAGCTCACCCTTGGACGGAGCTAACTATGGCTACACCTTC	CASSPLDGANYGYTF
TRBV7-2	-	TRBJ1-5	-	TGTGCCAGCAGCGGGAGAGGGGCTTATAGCAATCAGCCCCAGCATTTT	CASSGRGAYSNQPQHF
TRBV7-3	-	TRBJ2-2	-	TGTGCCAGCAGCCTCGGAGTGTGGGGGCCGAACACCGGGGAGCTGTTTTTT	CASSLGVWGPNTGELFF
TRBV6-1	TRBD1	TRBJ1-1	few	TGTGCCAGCAGTCTCACAGGGGACACTGAAGCTTTCTTT	CASSLTGDTEAFF
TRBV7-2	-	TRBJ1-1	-	TGTGCCAGCAGCCTAAGGCCGCTGGGGAACACTGAAGCTTTCTTT	CASSLRPLGNTEAFF
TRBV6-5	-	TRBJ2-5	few	TGTGCCAGCAGTTACTCGAGAAGAAAGGAAGAGACCCAGTACTTC	CASSYSRRKEETQYF
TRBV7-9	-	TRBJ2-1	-	TGTGCCAGCAGCACCCTAGCAGACGGCAGCGAGCAGTTCTTC	CASSTLADGSEQFF
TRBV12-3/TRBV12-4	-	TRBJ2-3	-	TGTGCCAGCAGCGGAACAGGGATGAAAACAGATACGCAGTATTTT	CASSGTGMKTDTQYF
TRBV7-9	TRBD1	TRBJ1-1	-	TGTGCCAGCAGCAACCGGGACAGGGGATCTTTCTTT	CASSNRDRGSFF
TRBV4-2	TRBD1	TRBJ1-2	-	TGTGCCAGCAGCCTTGGGGACAGGGTCGGAGGCTACACCTTC	CASSLGDRVGGYTF
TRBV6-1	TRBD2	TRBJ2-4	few	TGTGCCAGCAGCCCCCTCTTAGGGACACTAGCGGTAGCCAAAAACATTCAGTACTTC	CASSPLLGTLAVAKNIQYF
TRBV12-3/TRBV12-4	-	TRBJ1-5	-	TGTGCCAGCAGTCCACTCGGGCCCCAGCATTTT	CASSPLGPQHF
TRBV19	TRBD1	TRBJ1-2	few	TGTGCCAGTAGTATAGTACCGGGACAGGGCGGGGACGGCTACACCTTC	CASSIVPGQGGDGYTF
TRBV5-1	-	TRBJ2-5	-	TGCGCCAGCAGCGAGGTCAGCCAAGAGACCCAGTACTTC	CASSEVSQETQYF
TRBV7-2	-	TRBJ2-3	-	TGTGCCAGCAGTCCCAGGGTTACAGATACGCAGTATTTT	CASSPRVTDTQYF
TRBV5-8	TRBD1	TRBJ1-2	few	TGTGCCAGCAGCCTTGGACAGGACTACTATGGCTACACCTTC	CASSLGQDYYGYTF
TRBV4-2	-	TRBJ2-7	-	TGTGCCAGCAGCCAAGGGGCGAGCGGAAAGCCGGCCGAGCAGTACTTC	CASSQGASGKPAEQYF
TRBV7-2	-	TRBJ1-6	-	TGTGCCAGCAGCTTAGCACGAGCGGATAATTCACCCCTCCACTTT	CASSLARADNSPLHF
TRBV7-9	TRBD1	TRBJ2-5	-	TGTGCCAGCAGCCGACGTTCCGGGACAGGGAGACAAACCCAGTACTTC	CASSRRSGTGRQTQYF
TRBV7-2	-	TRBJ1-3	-	TGTGCCAGCAGCCAACTATCGAGTTTCAGGGATTCTGGAAACACCATATATTTT	CASSQLSSFRDSGNTIYF
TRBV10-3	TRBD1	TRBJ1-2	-	TGTGCCATCAGTGCCGGGACAGATCACTACACCTTC	CAISAGTDHYTF
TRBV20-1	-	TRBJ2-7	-	TGCAGTGCTAACAGGGTTTACGAGCAGTACTTC	CSANRVYEQYF
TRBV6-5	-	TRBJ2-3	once	TGTGCCAGCAGTTGGGGGACTGGCCCCTATACGCAGTATTTT	CASSWGTGPYTQYF
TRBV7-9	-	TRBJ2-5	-	TGTGCCAGCAGCCCGAAGGAAAAGACCCAGTACTTC	CASSPKEKTQYF
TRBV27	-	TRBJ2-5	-	TGTGCCAGCAGTCTAAGAGTGGCAGAGACCCAGTACTTC	CASSLRVAETQYF